The 12 T cell receptor beta chains given below trace back to one sample, sequenced in a study of OX40 agonist ivuxolimab in advanced cancers. The table came from immunoSEQ multiplex PCR; TCRdb's copy has only in-frame clones and leaves some out. The sample lists about 79,000 clones, approximately 91% occurring once. The sample here was CD4+ or CD8+ T cells sorted from blood, taken in a trial of the OX40 agonist ivuxolimab. Every receptor here comes from an adult with an advanced solid tumor such as melanoma, head and neck, liver or kidney cancer.

The chain joins TRBV6-5 to TRBJ2-2; 8 bases line up with TRBD2. Trimming removed 2 bases from V and 6 bases from J; junction bases left unmatched: 5. Germline V gene sequence: CDR1 MNHEY, CDR2 SVGAGI. The CDR3 is 15 amino acids. The CDR3 here is CASSYVLAGSGELFF. The CDR3 DNA reads TGTGCCAGCAGTTACGTGTTAGCGGGATCCGGGGAGCTGTTTTTT.

The genes are TRBV11-1 and TRBJ2-7; D may be TRBD1 (5 bases). The V end was cut by 2 bases, the J end by 2 bases, with 13 bases between. Per the germline V gene, CDR1 is SGHAT and CDR2 is FQDESV (reference sequence). The CDR3 length is 15 residues. CDR3 loop: CASSLFQGTPYEQYF. Written as DNA, the CDR3 is TGTGCCAGCAGCTTATTTCAGGGAACCCCCTACGAGCAGTACTTC.

The table lists this clone with a count of one. The V call is TRBV28, the J call TRBJ2-7, with D perhaps assigned TRBD1 or TRBD2 (5 bases each). Germline CDR1 reads MDHEN; CDR2 reads SYDVKM. Trimming pared 3 bases from V and 0 bases from J, leaving 12 bases between. This CDR3 region has 15 residues. CDR3 amino acids: CASSFVGVGSYEQYF. The CDR3 region has the DNA TGTGCCAGCAGTTTCGTGGGGGTGGGCTCCTACGAGCAGTACTTC. Full variable domain (missing parts from reference TRBV28 and TRBJ2-7): DVKVTQSSRYLVKRTGEKVFLECVQDMDHENMFWYRQDPGLGLRLIYFSYDVKMKEKGDIPEGYSVSREKKERFSLILESASTNQTSMYLCASSFVGVGSYEQYFGPGTRLTVT.

This rearrangement joins TRBV5-1 to TRBJ1-4, with D hard to call. The germline V gene encodes CDR1 SGHRS and CDR2 YFSETQ. Trimming shortened V by 4 bases and J by 4 bases, and 11 bases separated the two germline ends. This CDR3 is built from 14 residues. The CDR3 nucleotides read TGCGCCAGCAGCCCGGACGGAAATAATGAAAAACTGTTTTTT. It codes for CASSPDGNNEKLFF.

V usage is TRBV30 and J usage is TRBJ2-3; D gene ambiguous. Germline V CDR1 and CDR2: GTSNPN, SVGIG (reference sequence). The CDR3 is 13 residues long. Trimming stripped 0 bases from V and 9 bases from J, with 13 bases between. The CDR3 bases are TGTGCCTGGAGTGTAGGCTCACGTCTCACGCAGTATTTT. Encoded protein: CAWSVGSRLTQYF.

This clone was seen only once. The V call is TRBV19, the J call TRBJ1-4, with 9 positions matching TRBD1. This CDR3 contains 15 residues. Trimming took 6 bases from V and 6 from J; bases not matched to a gene: 8. Germline-derived CDR1 and CDR2 are LNHDA and SQIVND (reference sequence). For the CDR3, the DNA is TGTGCCAGTAGGTTGACCGGGACAGGGTATGAAAAACTGTTTTTT. Translating gives CASRLTGTGYEKLFF.

The chain links TRBV10-3 to TRBJ2-3; tentatively, D is TRBD1 (6 bases). This CDR3 is built from 15 residues. The V and J ends lost 2 bases and 0 bases respectively, with 9 bases between them. Germline CDR1 is ENHRY and CDR2 is SYGVKD. This chain's CDR3 is CAISEPGVSTDTQYF. The CDR3 region has the DNA TGTGCCATCAGTGAGCCAGGGGTAAGCACAGATACGCAGTATTTT.

The chain combines TRBV27 with TRBJ2-1; TRBD2 aligns across 12 bases. Germline CDR1 is MNHEY and CDR2 is SMNVEV (reference sequence). The CDR3 spans 15 residues. V was pared by 7 bases and J by 6 bases, with 7 bases of the junction left unmatched. The CDR3 region is CASTLVTSGGNEQFF. The CDR3 DNA is TGTGCCAGCACCCTTGTGACTAGCGGGGGCAATGAGCAGTTCTTC.

This clone was counted only a few times. The CDR3 region has the DNA TGTGCCTGGTCCGGGACTCTACGTCAGCCCCAGCATTTT. This encodes CAWSGTLRQPQHF. The rearrangement joins TRBV30 to TRBJ1-5; D may be TRBD1 (5 bases). The CDR3 runs 13 residues. CDR1 GTSNPN and CDR2 SVGIG come from the germline V gene (reference sequence). With 5 bases removed from V and 6 bases from J, the gap between germline ends came to 14 bases.

The gene calls are TRBV25-1 and TRBJ2-2; D possibly uses TRBD1 or TRBD2 (5 bases each). The germline CDR1 and CDR2 sequences are MGHDK and SYGVNS. With 10 bases removed from V and 1 base from J, the gap between germline ends came to 10 bases. CDR3 length equals 13 residues. CDR3 residues: CATSGGNTGELFF. CDR3 coding DNA: TGTGCCACCTCTGGGGGGAACACCGGGGAGCTGTTTTTT.

The V and J genes are TRBV5-5 and TRBJ1-5; 9 bases are a match to TRBD1. The V and J ends lost 4 bases and 4 bases, in that order; junction bases with no gene match: 9. This CDR3 has 16 amino acids. In germline, CDR1 is SGHKS, CDR2 YYEKEE (reference sequence). The CDR3 DNA reads as TGTGCCAGCAGCCCGGGACAGGGATTAGGGAATCAGCCCCAGCATTTT. Translated: CASSPGQGLGNQPQHF.

CDR3 in DNA: TGTGCCAGCAGCTTCGGTGGGACCGGGGTGGGAGAGCAGTACTTC. Its translation: CASSFGGTGVGEQYF. The chain couples TRBV7-9 to TRBJ2-7, with D possibly called TRBD1 or TRBD2 (5 bases each). The V gene's germline CDR1 is SEHNR and CDR2 FQNEAQ (reference sequence). The CDR3 has 15 residues. Trimming stripped 3 bases from V and 7 bases from J, with 19 bases between.